This T cell receptor beta chain derives from a study of T cell responses to AZD1222 COVID-19 vaccine. On this clone itself: Its antigen is not known. Within the sample, other DNA sequences also encode this same CDR3.

The table came from immunoSEQ multiplex PCR; TCRdb's copy has only in-frame clones and leaves some out. Among 150,000 to 160,000 clones listed, 87% were seen once. Study-wide results and limits: With two AZD1222 doses given, Spike-specific TCR breadth and depth both rose. Donor demographics were predominantly white British with a female majority; clonal diversity may be underestimated. The number of AZD1222 recipients seropositive at baseline was only 6 or 7. Among vaccine-associated CD4 TCRs, coverage spanned spike, with dominance at 160-218 and 743-854.

V gave up 2 bases and J gave up 4 bases, with 12 bases separating them. Germline CDR1 SGHAT, CDR2 FQNNGV. This CDR3 has 15 residues. This chain uses TRBV11-2 with TRBJ1-3; D perhaps matches TRBD1 (5 bases). This sequence was found in an adult who received the AZD1222 COVID-19 vaccine. The starting material was peripheral blood, obtained 28 days after the second AZD1222 dose. The CDR3 DNA sequence: TGTGCCAGCAGCTTATCTGGGGGAACGGGAAACACCATATATTTT. Its protein is CASSLSGGTGNTIYF.